These 2 T cell receptor beta chains share one sample of origin, sequenced in a study of neurological immune-mediated disorders. A single record per CDR3 protein comes from TCRdb applying MiXCR to the 5' RACE reads. The repertoire includes about 120,000 distinct CDR3 sequences, roughly 3.2% of them detected once, and 1% to 1.5% sits in the top ten. The sample comprised PBMCs. Receptors were obtained from a woman in her twenties or thirties with multiple sclerosis.

This clonotype was detected ten times or more. This chain uses TRBV30 with TRBJ1-2; D not certain. Germline lookup yields CDR1 GTSNPN and CDR2 SVGIG (reference sequence). V lost 2 bases to trimming and J lost 7 bases, with 14 bases between them. This CDR3 is 13 amino acids long. CDR3 loop: CAWSSALRGGYTF. As DNA, the CDR3 is TGTGCCTGGAGTTCAGCCCTGAGAGGTGGCTACACCTTC.

This clonotype was counted at least ten times. V is TRBV21-1 and J is TRBJ1-5. TRBV21-1 is a pseudogene segment. This CDR3 has 19 amino acids. CDR3 sequence (DNA): TGTGCCAGCACCCAAGGGCGGGAAGGGCTGCTGCATAGCAATCAGCCCCAGCATTTT. Amino acid sequence: CASTQGREGLLHSNQPQHF.